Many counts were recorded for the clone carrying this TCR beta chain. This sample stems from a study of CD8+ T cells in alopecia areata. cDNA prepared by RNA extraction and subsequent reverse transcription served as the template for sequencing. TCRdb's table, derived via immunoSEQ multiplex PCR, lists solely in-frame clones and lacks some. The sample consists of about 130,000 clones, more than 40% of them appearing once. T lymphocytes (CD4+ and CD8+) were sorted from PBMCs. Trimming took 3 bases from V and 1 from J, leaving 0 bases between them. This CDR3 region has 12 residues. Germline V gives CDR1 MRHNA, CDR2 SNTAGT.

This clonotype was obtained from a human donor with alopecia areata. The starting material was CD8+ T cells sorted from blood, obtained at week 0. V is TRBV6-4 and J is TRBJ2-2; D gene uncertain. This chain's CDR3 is CASSENTGELFF. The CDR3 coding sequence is TGTGCCAGCAGTGAGAACACCGGGGAGCTGTTTTTT.